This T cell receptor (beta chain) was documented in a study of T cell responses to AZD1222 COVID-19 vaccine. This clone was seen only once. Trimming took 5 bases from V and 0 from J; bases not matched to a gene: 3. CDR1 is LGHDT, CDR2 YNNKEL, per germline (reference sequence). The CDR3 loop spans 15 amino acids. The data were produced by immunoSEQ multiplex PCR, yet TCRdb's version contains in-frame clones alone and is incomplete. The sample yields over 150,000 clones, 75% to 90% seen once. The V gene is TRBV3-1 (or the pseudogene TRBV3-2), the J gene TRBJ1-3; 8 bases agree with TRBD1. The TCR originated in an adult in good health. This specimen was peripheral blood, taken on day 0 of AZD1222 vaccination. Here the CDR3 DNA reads TGTGCCAGCAGCTACACAGGGGGCTCTGGAAACACCATATATTTT. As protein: CASSYTGGSGNTIYF.